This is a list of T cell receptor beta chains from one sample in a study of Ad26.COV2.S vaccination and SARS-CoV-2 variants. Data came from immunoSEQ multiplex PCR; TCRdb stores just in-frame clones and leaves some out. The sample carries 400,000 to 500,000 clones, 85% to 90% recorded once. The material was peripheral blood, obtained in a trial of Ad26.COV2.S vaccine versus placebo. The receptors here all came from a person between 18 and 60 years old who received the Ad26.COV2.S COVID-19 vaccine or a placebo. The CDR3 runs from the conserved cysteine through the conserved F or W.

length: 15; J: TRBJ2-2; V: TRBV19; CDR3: CASTPGTVPTGELFF
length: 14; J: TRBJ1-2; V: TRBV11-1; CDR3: CASSTVPRARGYTF
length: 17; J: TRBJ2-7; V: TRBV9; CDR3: CASSVSHRVLKGYEQYF
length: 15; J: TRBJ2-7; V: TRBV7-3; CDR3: CASSSTGTQGDEQYF
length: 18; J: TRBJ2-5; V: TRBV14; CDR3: CASSQSTRDRGRGETQYF
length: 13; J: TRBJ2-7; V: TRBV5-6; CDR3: CASSLLGTYEQYF
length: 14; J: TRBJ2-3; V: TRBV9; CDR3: CASSGRDSYDTQYF
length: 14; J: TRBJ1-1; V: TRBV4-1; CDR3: CASSLGRQDTEAFF
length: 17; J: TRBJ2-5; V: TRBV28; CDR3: CASSPGLAGDLRETQYF
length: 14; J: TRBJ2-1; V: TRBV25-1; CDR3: CASSEAGLLNEQFF
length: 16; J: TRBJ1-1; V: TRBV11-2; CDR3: CASSLDPGGSNTEAFF
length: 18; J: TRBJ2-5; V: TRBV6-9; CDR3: CASSYTQWVGGAQETQYF
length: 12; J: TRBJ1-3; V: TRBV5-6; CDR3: CASSPRSYTIYF
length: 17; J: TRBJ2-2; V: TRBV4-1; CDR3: CASSLLDRTVSTGELFF
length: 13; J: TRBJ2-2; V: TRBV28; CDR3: CASTPLNTGELFF
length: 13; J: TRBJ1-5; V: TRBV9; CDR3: CASSVGTDQPQHF
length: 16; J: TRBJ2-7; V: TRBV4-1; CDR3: CASSQAPGQGSYEQYF
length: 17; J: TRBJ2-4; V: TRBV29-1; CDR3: CSAQGDPGTSKGNIQYF
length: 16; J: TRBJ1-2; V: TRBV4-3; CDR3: CASSQDHRSRRYGYTF
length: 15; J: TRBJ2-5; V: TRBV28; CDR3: CASSKPLGPQETQYF